This T cell receptor (beta chain) was captured by sequencing in a study of T-cell reconstitution after alpha-beta-depleted transplantation in children. Germline CDR1 and CDR2: SGHVS and FNYEAQ. This CDR3 has 16 amino acids. Germline trimming cut 0 bases from V and 5 bases from J; bases unmatched to any gene: 6. Points from the study as a whole: When one year had passed after transplant, most T-cell counts and diversity came from newly produced T cells. Some patients showed high day-60 TCRbeta diversity, which derived from surviving recipient T cells and thymic progenitors.

As to this clonotype: What it binds is unknown.

The authors prepared the TCRbeta library with unique molecular identifiers. TCRdb itself ran the PCR reads through MiXCR, one entry per CDR3 protein. The sample holds fewer than 550,000 distinct CDR3 sequences, approximately 10% seen once. The receptor's source is a female patient between 2 and 15 years old who had a stem cell transplant for aplastic anemia, so the T cells may come from the graft donor. This chain joins TRBV7-6 and TRBJ2-5, with 10 bases lining up with TRBD1. This sample comprised PBMCs, mostly from graft donor cells, obtained 180 days after TCRalphabeta/CD19-depleted stem cell transplant. In DNA form, the CDR3 reads TGTGCCAGCAGCTTAGCCATATGGACAGGGGGGGAGACCCAGTACTTC. Amino acid sequence: CASSLAIWTGGETQYF.